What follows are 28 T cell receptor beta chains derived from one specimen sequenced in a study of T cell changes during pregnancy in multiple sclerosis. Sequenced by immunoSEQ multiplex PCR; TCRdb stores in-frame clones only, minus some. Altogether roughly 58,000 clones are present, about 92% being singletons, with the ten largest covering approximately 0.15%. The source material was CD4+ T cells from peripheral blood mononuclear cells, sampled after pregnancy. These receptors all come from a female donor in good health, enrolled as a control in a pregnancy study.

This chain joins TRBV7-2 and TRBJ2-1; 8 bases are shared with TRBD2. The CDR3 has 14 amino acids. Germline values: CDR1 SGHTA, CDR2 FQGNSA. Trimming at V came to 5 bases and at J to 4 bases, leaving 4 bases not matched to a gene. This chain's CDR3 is CASSRRGGYNEQFF. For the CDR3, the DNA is TGTGCCAGCAGCCGACGGGGGGGGTACAATGAGCAGTTCTTC.

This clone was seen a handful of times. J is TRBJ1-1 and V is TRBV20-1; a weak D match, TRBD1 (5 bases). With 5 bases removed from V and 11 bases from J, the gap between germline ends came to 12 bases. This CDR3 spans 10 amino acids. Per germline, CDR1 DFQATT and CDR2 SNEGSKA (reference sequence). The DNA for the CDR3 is TGCAGTGCTGGGACTCGAGCCGCTTTCTTT. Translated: CSAGTRAAFF.

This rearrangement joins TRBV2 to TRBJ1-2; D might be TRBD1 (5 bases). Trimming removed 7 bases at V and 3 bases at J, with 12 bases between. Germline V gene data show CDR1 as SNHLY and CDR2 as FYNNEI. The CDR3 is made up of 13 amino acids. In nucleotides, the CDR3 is TGTGCCAGCAATCGGGCGGGGGACTATGGCTACACCTTC. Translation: CASNRAGDYGYTF.

CDR3 residues: CASSWVSRGRGETDTQYF. CDR3 coding DNA: TGTGCCAGTAGTTGGGTCTCGCGGGGGAGGGGCGAAACAGATACGCAGTATTTT. The chain has TRBV19 and TRBJ2-3; 7 bases align to TRBD2. The CDR3 spans 18 residues. J gave up 3 bases and V 5 bases, and 17 bases lay outside the gene matches. The germline gives CDR1 LNHDA, CDR2 SQIVND (reference sequence). Looking up the rest from reference TRBV19 and TRBJ2-3 gives the full variable domain: DGGITQSPKYLFRKEGQNVTLSCEQNLNHDAMYWYRQDPGQGLRLIYYSQIVNDFQKGDIAEGYSVSREKKESFPLTVTSAQKNPTAFYLCASSWVSRGRGETDTQYFGPGTRLTVL.

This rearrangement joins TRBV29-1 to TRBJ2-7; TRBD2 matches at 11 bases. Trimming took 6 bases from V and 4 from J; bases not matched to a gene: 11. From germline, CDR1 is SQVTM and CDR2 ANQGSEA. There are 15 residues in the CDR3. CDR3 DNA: TGCAGCGTCGCGTGGCTAGCGGGGGGCCTTTACGAGCAGTACTTC. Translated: CSVAWLAGGLYEQYF.

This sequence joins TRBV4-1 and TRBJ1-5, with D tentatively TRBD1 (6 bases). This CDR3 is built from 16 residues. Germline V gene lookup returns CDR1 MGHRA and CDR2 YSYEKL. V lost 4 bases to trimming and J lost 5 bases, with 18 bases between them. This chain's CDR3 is CASSRDVGGYDQPQHF. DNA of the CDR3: TGCGCCAGCAGCCGAGATGTAGGGGGTTACGATCAGCCCCAGCATTTT.

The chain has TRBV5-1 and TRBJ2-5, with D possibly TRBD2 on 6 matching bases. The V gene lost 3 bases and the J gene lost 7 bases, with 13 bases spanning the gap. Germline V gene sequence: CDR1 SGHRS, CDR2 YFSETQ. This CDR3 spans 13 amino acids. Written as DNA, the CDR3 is TGCGCCAGCAGCTCCGGAGGGGCTGGGACCCAGTACTTC. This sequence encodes CASSSGGAGTQYF.

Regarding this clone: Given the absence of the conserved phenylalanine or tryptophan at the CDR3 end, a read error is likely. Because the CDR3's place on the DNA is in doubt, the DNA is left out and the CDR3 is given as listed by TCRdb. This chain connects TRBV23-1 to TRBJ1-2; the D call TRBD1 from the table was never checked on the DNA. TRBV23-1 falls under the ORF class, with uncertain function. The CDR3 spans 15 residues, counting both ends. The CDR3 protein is CASRPRTGGEYPRKI.

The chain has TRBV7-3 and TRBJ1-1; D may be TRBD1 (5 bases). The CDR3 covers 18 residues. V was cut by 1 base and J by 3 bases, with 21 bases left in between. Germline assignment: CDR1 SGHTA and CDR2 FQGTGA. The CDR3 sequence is CASSLIVIFPGRYTEAFF. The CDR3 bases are TGTGCCAGCAGCTTAATAGTAATTTTCCCAGGGAGGTACACTGAAGCTTTCTTT.

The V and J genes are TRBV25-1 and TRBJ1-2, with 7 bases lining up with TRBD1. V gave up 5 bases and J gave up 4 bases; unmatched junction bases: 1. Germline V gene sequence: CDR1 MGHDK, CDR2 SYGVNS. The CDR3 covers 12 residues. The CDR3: CASSRQGYGYTF. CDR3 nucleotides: TGTGCCAGCAGTAGACAGGGCTATGGCTACACCTTC.

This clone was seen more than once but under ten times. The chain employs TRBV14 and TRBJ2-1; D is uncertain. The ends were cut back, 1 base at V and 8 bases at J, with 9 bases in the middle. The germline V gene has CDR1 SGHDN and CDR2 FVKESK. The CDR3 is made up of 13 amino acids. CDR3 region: CASSQAGADEQFF. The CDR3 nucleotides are TGTGCCAGCAGCCAAGCAGGCGCCGATGAGCAGTTCTTC.

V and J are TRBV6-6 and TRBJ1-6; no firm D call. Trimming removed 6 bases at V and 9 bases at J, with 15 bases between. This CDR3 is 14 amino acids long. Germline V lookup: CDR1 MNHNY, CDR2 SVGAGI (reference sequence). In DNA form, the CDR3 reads TGTGCCAGCAGCCGGGAGGCAATGCTTTCACCCCTCCACTTT. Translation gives CASSREAMLSPLHF.

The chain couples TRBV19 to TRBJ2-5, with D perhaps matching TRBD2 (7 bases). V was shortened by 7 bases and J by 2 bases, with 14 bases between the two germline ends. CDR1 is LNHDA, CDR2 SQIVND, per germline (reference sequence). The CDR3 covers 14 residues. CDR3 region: CASTQRGGQETQYF. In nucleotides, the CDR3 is TGTGCCAGTACCCAGAGGGGGGGTCAAGAGACCCAGTACTTC.

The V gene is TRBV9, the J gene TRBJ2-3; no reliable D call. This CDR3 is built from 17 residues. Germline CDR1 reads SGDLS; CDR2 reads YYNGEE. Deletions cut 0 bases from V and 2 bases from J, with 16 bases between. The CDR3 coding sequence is TGTGCCAGCAGCGTAGTATTGGCGGTCCGGATCACAGATACGCAGTATTTT. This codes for CASSVVLAVRITDTQYF.

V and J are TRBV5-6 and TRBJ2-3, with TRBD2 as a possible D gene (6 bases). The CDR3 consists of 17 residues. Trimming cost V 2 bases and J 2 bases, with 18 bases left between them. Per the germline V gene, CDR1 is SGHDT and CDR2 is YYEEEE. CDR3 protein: CASSFSRVRRATDTQYF. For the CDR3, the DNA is TGTGCCAGCAGCTTTTCCCGAGTACGGAGGGCCACAGATACGCAGTATTTT.

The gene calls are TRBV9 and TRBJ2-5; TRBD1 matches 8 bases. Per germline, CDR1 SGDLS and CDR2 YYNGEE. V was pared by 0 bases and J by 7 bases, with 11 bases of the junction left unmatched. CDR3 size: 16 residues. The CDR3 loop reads CASSVGQGAHVATQYF. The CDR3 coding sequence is TGTGCCAGCAGCGTAGGGCAGGGGGCGCACGTAGCGACCCAGTACTTC. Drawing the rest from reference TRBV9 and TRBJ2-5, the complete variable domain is DSGVTQTPKHLITATGQRVTLRCSPRSGDLSVYWYQQSLDQGLQFLIQYYNGEERAKGNILERFSAQQFPDLHSELNLSSLELGDSALYFCASSVGQGAHVATQYFGPGTRLLVL.

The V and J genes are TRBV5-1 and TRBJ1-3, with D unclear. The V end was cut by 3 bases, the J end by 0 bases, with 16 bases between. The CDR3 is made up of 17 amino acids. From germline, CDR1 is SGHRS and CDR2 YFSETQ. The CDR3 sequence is CASSSSLDSSSGNTIYF. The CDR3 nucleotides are TGCGCCAGCAGCTCCTCCCTTGACTCGAGCTCTGGAAACACCATATATTTT.

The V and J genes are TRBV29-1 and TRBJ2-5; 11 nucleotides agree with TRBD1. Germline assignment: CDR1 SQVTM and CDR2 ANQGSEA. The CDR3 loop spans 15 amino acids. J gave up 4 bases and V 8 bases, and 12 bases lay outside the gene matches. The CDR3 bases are TGCAGCTCATTGTGGAGGGACAGGGGGTCAGAGACCCAGTACTTC. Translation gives CSSLWRDRGSETQYF.

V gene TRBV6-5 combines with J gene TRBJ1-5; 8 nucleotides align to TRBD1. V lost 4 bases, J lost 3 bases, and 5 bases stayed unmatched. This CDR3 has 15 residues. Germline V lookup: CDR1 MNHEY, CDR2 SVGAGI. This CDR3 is CASSFGQGNNQPQHF. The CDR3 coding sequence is TGTGCCAGCAGTTTCGGACAGGGAAACAATCAGCCCCAGCATTTT.

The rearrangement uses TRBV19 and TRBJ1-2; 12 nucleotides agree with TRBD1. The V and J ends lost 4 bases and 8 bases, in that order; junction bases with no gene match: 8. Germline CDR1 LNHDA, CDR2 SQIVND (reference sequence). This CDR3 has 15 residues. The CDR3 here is CASSKGQGAFGGYTF. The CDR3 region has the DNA TGTGCCAGTAGTAAGGGACAGGGGGCCTTTGGGGGCTACACCTTC. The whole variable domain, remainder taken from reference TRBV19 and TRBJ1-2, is DGGITQSPKYLFRKEGQNVTLSCEQNLNHDAMYWYRQDPGQGLRLIYYSQIVNDFQKGDIAEGYSVSREKKESFPLTVTSAQKNPTAFYLCASSKGQGAFGGYTFGSGTRLTVV.

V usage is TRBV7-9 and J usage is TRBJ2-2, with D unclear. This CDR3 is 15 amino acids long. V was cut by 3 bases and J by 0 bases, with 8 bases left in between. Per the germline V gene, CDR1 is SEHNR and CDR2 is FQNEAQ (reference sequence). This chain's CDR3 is CASSFVTTNTGELFF. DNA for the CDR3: TGTGCCAGCAGCTTTGTGACAACGAACACCGGGGAGCTGTTTTTT.

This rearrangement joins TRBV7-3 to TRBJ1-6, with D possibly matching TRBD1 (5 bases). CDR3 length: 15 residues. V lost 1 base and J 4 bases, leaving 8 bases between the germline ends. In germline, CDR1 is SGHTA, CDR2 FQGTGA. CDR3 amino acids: CASSLNPGYNSPLHF. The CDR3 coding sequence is TGTGCCAGCAGCTTAAACCCAGGGTATAATTCACCCCTCCACTTT.

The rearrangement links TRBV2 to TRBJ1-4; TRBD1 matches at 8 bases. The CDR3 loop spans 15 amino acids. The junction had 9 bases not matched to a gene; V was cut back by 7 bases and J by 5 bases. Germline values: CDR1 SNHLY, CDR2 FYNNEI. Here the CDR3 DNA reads TGTGCCAGCACTCCAGGACAGGGTGTCAATGAAAAACTGTTTTTT. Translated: CASTPGQGVNEKLFF.

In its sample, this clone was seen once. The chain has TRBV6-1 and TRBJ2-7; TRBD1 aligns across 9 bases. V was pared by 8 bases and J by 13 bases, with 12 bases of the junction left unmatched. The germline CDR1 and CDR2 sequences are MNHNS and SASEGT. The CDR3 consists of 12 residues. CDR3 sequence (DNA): TGTGCCAGCTGGGACAGGGCTAATCCGCGATACTTC. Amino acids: CASWDRANPRYF.

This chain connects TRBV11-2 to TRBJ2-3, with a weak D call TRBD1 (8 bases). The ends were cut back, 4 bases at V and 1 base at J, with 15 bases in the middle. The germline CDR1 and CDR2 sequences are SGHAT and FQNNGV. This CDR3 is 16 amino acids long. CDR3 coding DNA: TGTGCCAGCAGCTCGCGGACAGGGAGGGGCACAGATACGCAGTATTTT. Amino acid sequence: CASSSRTGRGTDTQYF.

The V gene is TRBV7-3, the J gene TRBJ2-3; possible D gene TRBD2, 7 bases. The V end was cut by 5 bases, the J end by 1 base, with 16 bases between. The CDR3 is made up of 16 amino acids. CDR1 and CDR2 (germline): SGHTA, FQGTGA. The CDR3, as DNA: TGTGCCAGCAGCCCCCCTCGGGGGGCCCGCACAGATACGCAGTATTTT. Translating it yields CASSPPRGARTDTQYF.

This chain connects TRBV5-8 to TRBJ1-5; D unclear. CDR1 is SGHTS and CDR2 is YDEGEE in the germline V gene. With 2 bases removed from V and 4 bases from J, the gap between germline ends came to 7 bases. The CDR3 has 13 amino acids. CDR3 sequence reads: CASSLIRNQPQHF. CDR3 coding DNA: TGTGCCAGCAGCTTAATACGGAATCAGCCCCAGCATTTT.

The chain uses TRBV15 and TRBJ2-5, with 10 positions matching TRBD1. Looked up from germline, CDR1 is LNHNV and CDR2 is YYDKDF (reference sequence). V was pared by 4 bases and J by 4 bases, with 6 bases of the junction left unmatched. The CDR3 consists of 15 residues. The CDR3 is CATSKAGQGSETQYF. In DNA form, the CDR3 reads TGTGCCACCAGCAAAGCGGGACAGGGGTCAGAGACCCAGTACTTC.